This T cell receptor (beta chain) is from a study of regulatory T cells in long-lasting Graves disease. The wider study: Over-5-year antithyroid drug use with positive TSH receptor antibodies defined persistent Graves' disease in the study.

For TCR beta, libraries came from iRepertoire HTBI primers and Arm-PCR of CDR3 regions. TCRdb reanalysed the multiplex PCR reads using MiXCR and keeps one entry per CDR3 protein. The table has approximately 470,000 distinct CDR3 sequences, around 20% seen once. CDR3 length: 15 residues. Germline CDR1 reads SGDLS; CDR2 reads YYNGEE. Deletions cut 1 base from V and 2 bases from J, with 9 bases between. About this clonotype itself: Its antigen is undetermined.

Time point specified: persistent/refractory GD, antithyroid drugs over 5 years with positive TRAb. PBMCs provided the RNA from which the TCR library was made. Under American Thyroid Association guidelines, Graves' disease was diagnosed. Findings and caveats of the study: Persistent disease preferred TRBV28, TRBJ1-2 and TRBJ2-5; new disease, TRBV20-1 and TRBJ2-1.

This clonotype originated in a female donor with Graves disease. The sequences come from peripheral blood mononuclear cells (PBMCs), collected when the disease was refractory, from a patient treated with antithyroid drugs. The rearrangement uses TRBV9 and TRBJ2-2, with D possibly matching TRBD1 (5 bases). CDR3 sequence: CASSVMTANTGELFF. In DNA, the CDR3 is TGTGCCAGCAGCGTAATGACAGCCAACACCGGGGAGCTGTTTTTT.